Listed below are T cell receptor beta chains from one sample, sequenced in a study of OX40 agonist ivuxolimab in advanced cancers. The repertoire was sequenced with immunoSEQ multiplex PCR; TCRdb's copy has only in-frame clones and lacks some. The table lists approximately 40,000 clones, 65% to 90% of them singletons. The input for sequencing was CD4+ or CD8+ T cells sorted from blood, taken in a trial of the OX40 agonist ivuxolimab. Receptors originate from an adult with an advanced solid tumor such as melanoma, head and neck, liver or kidney cancer. Both conserved end residues are part of each CDR3. The order of the fields is CDR3 DNA, CDR3 protein, D gene, CDR3 length, clone size, V gene, J gene. The D gene is left open where the match is weak. A row's size may be missing; if present it is once, few, many or a size class.

cdr3_nt: TGTGCCAGCAGCTTAGTTCAGGGCGACAAGACCCAGTACTTC; cdr3_aa: CASSLVQGDKTQYF; d_call: .; cdr3_length: 14; clone_size: .; v_call: TRBV13; j_call: TRBJ2-5
cdr3_nt: TGTGCCAGCAGCCGGACAGGGGGTTTATCGGACTATGGCTACACCTTC; cdr3_aa: CASSRTGGLSDYGYTF; d_call: TRBD1; cdr3_length: 16; clone_size: .; v_call: TRBV28; j_call: TRBJ1-2
cdr3_nt: TGCGCCAGCAGCTTGGCCGTCGGCAGCGACACTGAAGCTTTCTTT; cdr3_aa: CASSLAVGSDTEAFF; d_call: .; cdr3_length: 15; clone_size: .; v_call: TRBV5-1; j_call: TRBJ1-1
cdr3_nt: TGTGCCAGCAGCTTAAAAGAAAAGTCTGAAGCTTTCTTT; cdr3_aa: CASSLKEKSEAFF; d_call: .; cdr3_length: 13; clone_size: .; v_call: TRBV7-3; j_call: TRBJ1-1
cdr3_nt: TGTGCCAGCAGCCAAGAGGTGGGGATAGTGGCCTACGAGCAGTACTTC; cdr3_aa: CASSQEVGIVAYEQYF; d_call: .; cdr3_length: 16; clone_size: once; v_call: TRBV4-2; j_call: TRBJ2-7
cdr3_nt: TGTGCCACCAGTTCTAGCGGGAGCTCCTACGAGCAGTACTTC; cdr3_aa: CATSSSGSSYEQYF; d_call: TRBD2; cdr3_length: 14; clone_size: .; v_call: TRBV15; j_call: TRBJ2-7
cdr3_nt: TGCAGTGCCATACTAGCGGGAGAGCAGTACTTC; cdr3_aa: CSAILAGEQYF; d_call: TRBD2; cdr3_length: 11; clone_size: .; v_call: TRBV20-1; j_call: TRBJ2-7
cdr3_nt: TGTGCCAGCTCCTCGATCGGTTCAGATACGCAGTATTTT; cdr3_aa: CASSSIGSDTQYF; d_call: .; cdr3_length: 13; clone_size: .; v_call: TRBV6-5; j_call: TRBJ2-3
cdr3_nt: TGTGCCAGCAGCATCACAGGGAACTATGGCTACACCTTC; cdr3_aa: CASSITGNYGYTF; d_call: .; cdr3_length: 13; clone_size: .; v_call: TRBV6-1; j_call: TRBJ1-2
cdr3_nt: TGTGCCAGCAGCCATGGAGCGGGGGGGCCCAATGAGCAGTTCTTC; cdr3_aa: CASSHGAGGPNEQFF; d_call: TRBD2; cdr3_length: 15; clone_size: .; v_call: TRBV9; j_call: TRBJ2-1
cdr3_nt: TGTGCCAGCAGTTACTCGAGCTGGACGCTACACTTT; cdr3_aa: CASSYSSWTLHF; d_call: .; cdr3_length: 12; clone_size: .; v_call: TRBV6-6; j_call: TRBJ1-6
cdr3_nt: TGCGCCACATCTCGGGGTGTGAACACTGAAGCTTTCTTT; cdr3_aa: CATSRGVNTEAFF; d_call: .; cdr3_length: 13; clone_size: .; v_call: TRBV4-1; j_call: TRBJ1-1
cdr3_nt: TGTGCCAGCAGCGTAGCCGTGACCGACACAGATACGCAGTATTTT; cdr3_aa: CASSVAVTDTDTQYF; d_call: .; cdr3_length: 15; clone_size: .; v_call: TRBV9; j_call: TRBJ2-3
cdr3_nt: TGCAGCGTTTTGACAGGGGATATAAACACTGAAGCTTTCTTT; cdr3_aa: CSVLTGDINTEAFF; d_call: TRBD1; cdr3_length: 14; clone_size: .; v_call: TRBV29-1; j_call: TRBJ1-1
cdr3_nt: TGTGCCAGCAGAGATAGCGGGAGAGGGACAGATACGCAGTATTTT; cdr3_aa: CASRDSGRGTDTQYF; d_call: TRBD2; cdr3_length: 15; clone_size: .; v_call: TRBV7-9; j_call: TRBJ2-3
cdr3_nt: TGTGCCAGTAGTATAGGGCCAGGGGGAACAGATACGCAGTATTTT; cdr3_aa: CASSIGPGGTDTQYF; d_call: TRBD1; cdr3_length: 15; clone_size: .; v_call: TRBV19; j_call: TRBJ2-3
cdr3_nt: TGTGCCAGCAGTTTATATTATAATTCACCCCTCCACTTT; cdr3_aa: CASSLYYNSPLHF; d_call: .; cdr3_length: 13; clone_size: .; v_call: TRBV28; j_call: TRBJ1-6
cdr3_nt: TGCGCCAGCAGTGAGATCCCGGATACCGGGGAGCTGTTTTTT; cdr3_aa: CASSEIPDTGELFF; d_call: .; cdr3_length: 14; clone_size: once; v_call: TRBV10-1; j_call: TRBJ2-2
cdr3_nt: TGTGCCAGCAGTTTATTCAGGGAGAACACCGGGGAGCTGTTTTTT; cdr3_aa: CASSLFRENTGELFF; d_call: .; cdr3_length: 15; clone_size: once; v_call: TRBV27; j_call: TRBJ2-2
cdr3_nt: TGTGCCAGCAGCCCTTGGACAGGGGGCTACGAGCAGTACTTC; cdr3_aa: CASSPWTGGYEQYF; d_call: TRBD1; cdr3_length: 14; clone_size: .; v_call: TRBV11-2; j_call: TRBJ2-7
cdr3_nt: TGTGCCAGCAGTGGACTCCCCACCGGGGAGCTGTTTTTT; cdr3_aa: CASSGLPTGELFF; d_call: .; cdr3_length: 13; clone_size: few; v_call: TRBV6-1; j_call: TRBJ2-2
cdr3_nt: TGCGCCAGCAGCCAAGATGGGGGACAGGGCTTTAATGAAAAACTGTTTTTT; cdr3_aa: CASSQDGGQGFNEKLFF; d_call: TRBD1; cdr3_length: 17; clone_size: .; v_call: TRBV4-3; j_call: TRBJ1-4
cdr3_nt: TGTGCCAGCTCGGAGGGTACGAGCACAGATACGCAGTATTTT; cdr3_aa: CASSEGTSTDTQYF; d_call: .; cdr3_length: 14; clone_size: .; v_call: TRBV5-4; j_call: TRBJ2-3
cdr3_nt: TGTGCCATCAGTGAGGACAGGGTCGGGTCACCCCTCCACTTT; cdr3_aa: CAISEDRVGSPLHF; d_call: TRBD1; cdr3_length: 14; clone_size: .; v_call: TRBV10-3; j_call: TRBJ1-6
cdr3_nt: TGTGCCTGGGAGGGGGACAGGGGGCTCGACGCCAAAAACATTCAGTACTTC; cdr3_aa: CAWEGDRGLDAKNIQYF; d_call: TRBD1; cdr3_length: 17; clone_size: .; v_call: TRBV30; j_call: TRBJ2-4
cdr3_nt: TGTGCCAGCAGCCCAGGGACTAGCGGATTCACAGATACGCAGTATTTT; cdr3_aa: CASSPGTSGFTDTQYF; d_call: TRBD2; cdr3_length: 16; clone_size: .; v_call: TRBV7-7; j_call: TRBJ2-3
cdr3_nt: TGTGCCAGCAGCTCCGGGACTAGCGATGAGCAGTTCTTC; cdr3_aa: CASSSGTSDEQFF; d_call: TRBD2; cdr3_length: 13; clone_size: .; v_call: TRBV11-2; j_call: TRBJ2-1
cdr3_nt: TGTGCCAGTAGTCCTACAGGGGCATCGGACTATGGCTACACCTTC; cdr3_aa: CASSPTGASDYGYTF; d_call: TRBD1; cdr3_length: 15; clone_size: .; v_call: TRBV19; j_call: TRBJ1-2
cdr3_nt: TGTGCCAGCAGCTTAGTTGGGGAGAACACTGAAGCTTTCTTT; cdr3_aa: CASSLVGENTEAFF; d_call: .; cdr3_length: 14; clone_size: .; v_call: TRBV7-8; j_call: TRBJ1-1
cdr3_nt: TGTGCCAGTAGTACCCACCTTACCACTAGCGGGAGAACCGGGGAGCTGTTTTTT; cdr3_aa: CASSTHLTTSGRTGELFF; d_call: TRBD2; cdr3_length: 18; clone_size: .; v_call: TRBV19; j_call: TRBJ2-2
cdr3_nt: TGTGCCAGCAGCCAAGGAACAGGGACCCACAACGAGCAGTACTTC; cdr3_aa: CASSQGTGTHNEQYF; d_call: .; cdr3_length: 15; clone_size: .; v_call: TRBV4-2; j_call: TRBJ2-7
cdr3_nt: TGTGCCAGCAGCGTAAGTACCAGAGAAAGCACAGATACGCAGTATTTT; cdr3_aa: CASSVSTRESTDTQYF; d_call: .; cdr3_length: 16; clone_size: .; v_call: TRBV9; j_call: TRBJ2-3
cdr3_nt: TGTGCCAGCAGTTTGCGGGACTCCTACGAGCAGTACTTC; cdr3_aa: CASSLRDSYEQYF; d_call: .; cdr3_length: 13; clone_size: .; v_call: TRBV28; j_call: TRBJ2-7
cdr3_nt: TGTGCCAGCACCCGGACAAACTATGGCTACACCTTC; cdr3_aa: CASTRTNYGYTF; d_call: .; cdr3_length: 12; clone_size: .; v_call: TRBV9; j_call: TRBJ1-2
cdr3_nt: TGTGCCAGTAGTATGGGACACCCGGCATACGAGCAGTACTTC; cdr3_aa: CASSMGHPAYEQYF; d_call: .; cdr3_length: 14; clone_size: .; v_call: TRBV19; j_call: TRBJ2-7
cdr3_nt: TGCGCCAGCAGCCAAGGGAATGAGCAGTTCTTC; cdr3_aa: CASSQGNEQFF; d_call: .; cdr3_length: 11; clone_size: .; v_call: TRBV4-1; j_call: TRBJ2-1
cdr3_nt: TGTGCCAGCAGCTCGTGGGATTCCGCCAAAAACATTCAGTACTTC; cdr3_aa: CASSSWDSAKNIQYF; d_call: .; cdr3_length: 15; clone_size: .; v_call: TRBV13; j_call: TRBJ2-4
cdr3_nt: TGCGCCAGCAGCTTGGATCCTACCTCCTACGAGCAGTACTTC; cdr3_aa: CASSLDPTSYEQYF; d_call: .; cdr3_length: 14; clone_size: .; v_call: TRBV5-1; j_call: TRBJ2-7
cdr3_nt: TGTGCCAGCAGCCCGTACGCAGGGACCAACTATGGCTACACCTTC; cdr3_aa: CASSPYAGTNYGYTF; d_call: .; cdr3_length: 15; clone_size: .; v_call: TRBV5-6; j_call: TRBJ1-2
cdr3_nt: TGTGCCAGCAGCGTACCCCGAGGGGCGGGGGGAGACAATGAGCAGTTCTTC; cdr3_aa: CASSVPRGAGGDNEQFF; d_call: TRBD2; cdr3_length: 17; clone_size: .; v_call: TRBV9; j_call: TRBJ2-1
cdr3_nt: TGCAGCGTTGAGGAGGGACCGCGCTATGGCTACACCTTC; cdr3_aa: CSVEEGPRYGYTF; d_call: .; cdr3_length: 13; clone_size: .; v_call: TRBV29-1; j_call: TRBJ1-2
cdr3_nt: TGTGCCAGCAGTTCCCTCCCTTCGACAGGTACAGATACGCAGTATTTT; cdr3_aa: CASSSLPSTGTDTQYF; d_call: .; cdr3_length: 16; clone_size: .; v_call: TRBV28; j_call: TRBJ2-3
cdr3_nt: TGTGCCAGCAGCCTTGTGGAAAAGGATGTCTACGAGCAGTACTTC; cdr3_aa: CASSLVEKDVYEQYF; d_call: .; cdr3_length: 15; clone_size: .; v_call: TRBV5-4; j_call: TRBJ2-7
cdr3_nt: TGTGCCGGTCGGACAGGGGTGGACACCGGGGAGCTGTTTTTT; cdr3_aa: CAGRTGVDTGELFF; d_call: TRBD1; cdr3_length: 14; clone_size: many; v_call: TRBV7-6; j_call: TRBJ2-2
cdr3_nt: TGTGCCAGCAGCTTCGGAGGGGGAGTCGGGGAGCTGTTTTTT; cdr3_aa: CASSFGGGVGELFF; d_call: .; cdr3_length: 14; clone_size: .; v_call: TRBV7-6; j_call: TRBJ2-2
cdr3_nt: TGTGCCAGCAGCACCGGGACCGAGGGGTACACCGGGGAGCTGTTTTTT; cdr3_aa: CASSTGTEGYTGELFF; d_call: .; cdr3_length: 16; clone_size: .; v_call: TRBV7-6; j_call: TRBJ2-2
cdr3_nt: TGTGCCAGCAGCCAGTTAGCGGGAGGCCTTCGGTACGAGCAGTACTTC; cdr3_aa: CASSQLAGGLRYEQYF; d_call: TRBD2; cdr3_length: 16; clone_size: .; v_call: TRBV14; j_call: TRBJ2-7
cdr3_nt: TGTGCCAGCGCAGGGGGCGCGACAGATACGCAGTATTTT; cdr3_aa: CASAGGATDTQYF; d_call: TRBD1; cdr3_length: 13; clone_size: .; v_call: TRBV5-4; j_call: TRBJ2-3
cdr3_nt: TGTGCCAGCAGCGTGGGGACTAGCATAACACAAGAGACCCAGTACTTC; cdr3_aa: CASSVGTSITQETQYF; d_call: TRBD2; cdr3_length: 16; clone_size: once; v_call: TRBV9; j_call: TRBJ2-5
cdr3_nt: TGTGCCACAACGAACCGGGGGAACACTGAAGCTTTCTTT; cdr3_aa: CATTNRGNTEAFF; d_call: .; cdr3_length: 13; clone_size: .; v_call: TRBV10-3; j_call: TRBJ1-1
cdr3_nt: TGTGCCAGCAGCTTAGCTGGGGCCGAAAAAGGGACAACGGAAAAACTGTTTTTT; cdr3_aa: CASSLAGAEKGTTEKLFF; d_call: .; cdr3_length: 18; clone_size: medium-sized; v_call: TRBV7-9; j_call: TRBJ1-4
cdr3_nt: TGTGCCAGCAGCTTGGGGACGGCTACGACCTACGAGCAGTACTTC; cdr3_aa: CASSLGTATTYEQYF; d_call: .; cdr3_length: 15; clone_size: .; v_call: TRBV5-8; j_call: TRBJ2-7
cdr3_nt: TGTGCCAGCAGCTTAGGCAGGGCGGACTATGGCTACACCTTC; cdr3_aa: CASSLGRADYGYTF; d_call: .; cdr3_length: 14; clone_size: .; v_call: TRBV7-2; j_call: TRBJ1-2
cdr3_nt: TGTGCCAGCAGCTTCAACCTCCCCCCCTACAATGAGCAGTTCTTC; cdr3_aa: CASSFNLPPYNEQFF; d_call: .; cdr3_length: 15; clone_size: .; v_call: TRBV7-3; j_call: TRBJ2-1
cdr3_nt: TGTGCCAGCAGCCTTTTTTACGAGCAGTACTTC; cdr3_aa: CASSLFYEQYF; d_call: .; cdr3_length: 11; clone_size: .; v_call: TRBV25-1; j_call: TRBJ2-7
cdr3_nt: TGTGCCAGCAGCTCCAACAGGGTGGGGAACCCTCAAGAAAAACTGTTTTTT; cdr3_aa: CASSSNRVGNPQEKLFF; d_call: .; cdr3_length: 17; clone_size: .; v_call: TRBV7-9; j_call: TRBJ1-4
cdr3_nt: TGTGCCAGCAGAGGAACCCTAGCGGGGGTTAGCACAGATACGCAGTATTTT; cdr3_aa: CASRGTLAGVSTDTQYF; d_call: TRBD2; cdr3_length: 17; clone_size: .; v_call: TRBV28; j_call: TRBJ2-3